Included here is one T cell receptor (beta chain) sequence, with context. Building of the TCR beta libraries involved iRepertoire HTBI primers and Arm-PCR of CDR3 regions. TCRdb redid the calling of the multiplex PCR reads with MiXCR, one entry per CDR3 protein. The table has hundreds of thousands of distinct CDR3 sequences, approximately 12% seen once. Germline loops: CDR1 SGHTA, CDR2 FQGTGA. Trimming took 6 bases from V and 7 from J; bases not matched to a gene: 8. The CDR3 runs to 15 residues. Time point in this sample: newly diagnosed GD, antithyroid drugs for less than 3 months. Following extraction of RNA from PBMCs, that RNA was used to make the TCR library. This entry belongs to a study of regulatory T cells in long-lasting Graves disease. This sample also appeared in a second study, on T cells in Graves' hyperthyroidism and ophthalmopathy.

The chain couples TRBV7-3 to TRBJ2-1; 11 bases map to TRBD2. The receptor comes from a woman in her twenties or thirties with Graves disease. The sample was peripheral blood mononuclear cells (PBMCs), taken at new diagnosis, from a patient treated with antithyroid drugs. The CDR3 is CASSELAGVTNEQFF. CDR3 sequence (DNA): TGTGCCAGCAGTGAACTAGCGGGAGTAACAAATGAGCAGTTCTTC.